This TCR beta chain appears in the sequencing data of a study of cytomegalovirus exposure and HLA in healthy donors. Assay used: immunoSEQ multiplex PCR; TCRdb lists only in-frame clones, some missing. The table shows roughly 150,000 clones, with roughly four fifths occurring only once. This CDR3 region has 13 residues. V shed 3 bases and J shed 8 bases, with 10 bases lying between them. Germline CDR1 is SGHTA and CDR2 is FQGNSA. Sequenced input: PBMCs. The source is a man aged 25 to 45 in good health and CMV-seropositive. The J gene is TRBJ1-4, the V gene TRBV7-2, with D hard to call. The CDR3 loop reads CASSLEPEEKLFF. Here the CDR3 DNA reads TGTGCCAGCAGCTTGGAGCCCGAAGAAAAACTGTTTTTT.